Each of the 15 T cell receptor beta chains below was sequenced from the same sample in a study of STAT3 mutations in large granular lymphocyte leukemia. Findings of the study overall: Every T-cell large granular lymphocyte leukemia patient had at least one immunodominant TCR beta clonotype.

Sequencing was performed with immunoSEQ multiplex PCR; in TCRdb, only in-frame clones are kept and a portion is missing. Among some 28,000 clones listed, around three quarters were seen once. These receptors are not linked to any known antigen. Sequences were obtained from peripheral blood mononuclear cells. The receptors were sampled from a woman aged 50 to 60 with T-cell large granular lymphocyte leukemia. Some clones in this sample may be carry-over from other donors' samples.

The chain has TRBV28 and TRBJ2-7; perhaps D is TRBD1 or TRBD2 (7 bases each). This CDR3 spans 13 amino acids. The germline V gene has CDR1 MDHEN and CDR2 SYDVKM. Trimming took 8 bases from V and 3 from J, leaving 14 bases between them. The CDR3 is CASRRGRGYEQYF. CDR3 bases: TGTGCCAGCCGCAGGGGGAGGGGCTACGAGCAGTACTTC.

V gene TRBV28 combines with J gene TRBJ1-5, with unresolved D. Trimming took off 5 bases at V and 15 bases at J, with 14 bases between the two ends. Per germline, CDR1 MDHEN and CDR2 SYDVKM. The CDR3 has 11 amino acids. The CDR3 protein is CASSRQRVPHF. In DNA form, the CDR3 reads TGTGCCAGCAGTCGGCAGAGGGTTCCGCATTTT.

The rearrangement uses TRBV5-1 and TRBJ1-1; the match to TRBD1 covers 8 bases. This CDR3 contains 15 residues. CDR1 and CDR2 from the germline V gene are SGHRS and YFSETQ. Trimming cost V 5 bases and J 4 bases; bases outside gene matches: 10. The CDR3 sequence: CASRLTGGLGTEAFF. The CDR3 DNA is TGCGCCAGCAGACTAACAGGGGGTTTGGGCACTGAAGCTTTCTTT.

The chain uses TRBV4-1 and TRBJ2-7; 10 nucleotides align to TRBD2. The CDR3 consists of 15 residues. The J segment lost 1 base and the V segment lost 1 base, leaving 1 base of the junction unmatched. CDR1 is MGHRA, CDR2 YSYEKL, per germline. CDR3: CASSQASGSSYEQYF. CDR3 DNA sequence: TGCGCCAGCAGCCAAGCTAGCGGGAGTTCCTACGAGCAGTACTTC.

In this sample, this clone turned up once. The CDR3 coding sequence is TGTGCCAGCAGTGAGATGTGGGCCCAAGAGACCCAGTACTTC. As protein: CASSEMWAQETQYF. The chain has TRBV6-1 and TRBJ2-5; D unclear. The germline gives CDR1 MNHNS, CDR2 SASEGT. This CDR3 spans 14 amino acids. The V and J ends lost 3 bases and 1 base respectively, with 9 bases between them.

V and J are TRBV25-1 and TRBJ2-1; 10 bases are a match to TRBD1. CDR3 length: 14 residues. CDR1 and CDR2 (germline): MGHDK, SYGVNS. The trim removed 3 bases at V and 8 bases at J, leaving 4 bases unmatched. This chain's CDR3 is CASSDWDRGDEQFF. For the CDR3, the DNA is TGTGCCAGCAGTGATTGGGACAGGGGTGATGAGCAGTTCTTC.

This clone has only one observation. V gene TRBV18 combines with J gene TRBJ2-5, with TRBD1 as a possible D gene (6 bases). The CDR3 length is 14 residues. V was trimmed by 3 bases and J by 5 bases, leaving 13 bases between them. From germline, CDR1 is KGHSH and CDR2 LQKENI. The CDR3 protein is CASSPAGAGETQYF. DNA of the CDR3: TGTGCCAGCTCACCTGCAGGGGCTGGGGAGACCCAGTACTTC.

CDR3 protein: CASTPGGARNTEAFF. As DNA, the CDR3 is TGTGCCAGCACCCCGGGGGGGGCGCGGAACACTGAAGCTTTCTTT. V usage is TRBV7-2 and J usage is TRBJ1-1, with a tentative D call TRBD1 (6 bases). Germline CDR1 is SGHTA and CDR2 is FQGNSA. Between the trimmed V and J ends, which lost 7 bases and 1 base, there was a span of 16 bases. The CDR3 is made up of 15 amino acids.

The rearrangement joins TRBV19 to TRBJ1-2; TRBD1 aligns across 8 bases. The germline V gene has CDR1 LNHDA and CDR2 SQIVND (reference sequence). The ends lost 5 bases at V and 5 bases at J; junction bases unmatched: 7. The CDR3 has 14 amino acids. The CDR3 protein is CASSLDRDMYGYTF. DNA of the CDR3: TGTGCCAGTAGTTTGGACAGGGATATGTATGGCTACACCTTC.

The CDR3 DNA is TGCGCCAGCAGCCCTGACAGGCGCTCTGGGGCCAACGTCCTGACTTTC. It codes for CASSPDRRSGANVLTF. V and J are TRBV5-1 and TRBJ2-6; D perhaps matches TRBD1 (6 bases). V was cut by 4 bases and J by 0 bases, with 11 bases left in between. Germline lookup yields CDR1 SGHRS and CDR2 YFSETQ. CDR3 size: 16 residues.

CDR3 coding DNA: TGCAGCGTTGATGGAGGGACTAACTATGGCTACACCTTC. Translating gives CSVDGGTNYGYTF. The chain is built from TRBV29-1 and TRBJ1-2; D remains ambiguous. The CDR3 totals 13 residues. Deletions cut 3 bases from V and 0 bases from J, with 8 bases between. CDR1 is SQVTM, CDR2 ANQGSEA, per germline.

The chain's CDR3 is CAGGPPRPSYEQYF. The CDR3 DNA reads TGTGCCGGGGGGCCCCCACGGCCCTCCTACGAGCAGTACTTC. The chain is built from TRBV30 and TRBJ2-7; the D gene could be TRBD1 or TRBD2 (6 bases each). The CDR3 has 14 residues. Germline values: CDR1 GTSNPN, CDR2 SVGIG (reference sequence). Deletions cut 8 bases from V and 0 bases from J, with 17 bases between.

Only one count was recorded for this clone. The rearrangement links TRBV18 to TRBJ1-3; TRBD1 matches 8 bases. Germline V gene sequence: CDR1 KGHSH, CDR2 LQKENI. The V and J ends lost 3 bases and 0 bases, in that order; junction bases with no gene match: 1. The CDR3 is made up of 15 amino acids. CDR3 loop: CASSPGQVSGNTIYF. CDR3 DNA sequence: TGTGCCAGCTCACCGGGACAGGTCTCTGGAAACACCATATATTTT. The complete variable domain, with remaining parts taken from reference TRBV18 and TRBJ1-3, reads NAGVMQNPRHLVRRRGQEARLRCSPMKGHSHVYWYRQLPEEGLKFMVYLQKENIIDESGMPKERFSAEFPKEGPSILRIQQVVRGDSAAYFCASSPGQVSGNTIYFGEGSWLTVV.

The rearrangement joins TRBV7-9 to TRBJ2-1, with 10 bases that match TRBD2. Germline assignment: CDR1 SEHNR and CDR2 FQNEAQ (reference sequence). J gave up 6 bases and V 3 bases, and 5 bases lay outside the gene matches. This CDR3 comprises 15 residues. The CDR3, as DNA: TGTGCCAGCAGCTTGAGGGTAGCGGGAGGCAATGAGCAGTTCTTC. It is translated as CASSLRVAGGNEQFF.

The J gene is TRBJ2-6, the V gene TRBV7-3; D possibly corresponds to TRBD1 (6 bases). The CDR3 is made up of 17 amino acids. Germline V gives CDR1 SGHTA, CDR2 FQGTGA. V was shortened by 5 bases and J by 0 bases, with 14 bases between the two germline ends. This chain's CDR3 is CASSPQGPSSGANVLTF. The CDR3 DNA is TGTGCCAGCAGCCCACAGGGACCTAGCTCTGGGGCCAACGTCCTGACTTTC.